The TCR beta chain under discussion was sequenced for a study of T cell responses to AZD1222 COVID-19 vaccine. The germline V gene has CDR1 SEHNR and CDR2 FQNEAQ (reference sequence). V was pared by 5 bases and J by 5 bases, with 7 bases between. The CDR3 spans 12 residues. The method was immunoSEQ multiplex PCR; TCRdb's version includes in-frame clones alone and lacks a portion of them. Among 120,000 to 150,000 clones listed, 85% to 95% were seen once. Sample: peripheral blood, taken on day 0 of AZD1222 vaccination. The receptor comes from an adult in good health. This chain joins TRBV7-9 and TRBJ2-1, with D hard to call. The CDR3 protein is CASSRQDNEQFF. The CDR3 DNA follows: TGTGCCAGCAGCCGGCAGGACAATGAGCAGTTCTTC.